The 6 T cell receptor beta chains in this list originate from one sample, sequenced in a study of blood T cell repertoires in COVID-19. Measured with immunoSEQ multiplex PCR; TCRdb has only the in-frame clones, and not every one. Altogether around 120,000 clones are present, roughly nine tenths being singletons, with the ten largest covering approximately 7.2%. The specimen sequenced was peripheral blood. Source of these receptors: a man aged 65 to 85 who had recovered from COVID-19.

This clone was seen a few times. V is TRBV5-1 and J is TRBJ2-1; weak D call: TRBD2 (5 bases). The V gene's germline CDR1 is SGHRS and CDR2 YFSETQ. Trimming pared 0 bases from V and 5 bases from J, leaving 15 bases between. The CDR3 extends over 16 amino acids. In nucleotides, the CDR3 is TGCGCCAGCAGCTTGGAGAGGGCCTCAATTAACAATGAGCAGTTCTTC. This gives the protein CASSLERASINNEQFF. The full variable domain, in which reference TRBV5-1 and TRBJ2-1 provide the parts outside the CDR3, is KAGVTQTPRYLIKTRGQQVTLSCSPISGHRSVSWYQQTPGQGLQFLFEYFSETQRNKGNFPGRFSGRQFSNSRSEMNVSTLELGDSALYLCASSLERASINNEQFFGPGTRLTVL.

This clone has a handful of counts. The chain joins TRBV6-1 to TRBJ2-1; 13 nucleotides match TRBD2. The V gene end was trimmed by 3 bases and the J gene end by 4 bases; junction bases not matched to a gene: 6. Germline V gives CDR1 MNHNS, CDR2 SASEGT. This CDR3 contains 17 residues. The CDR3 spells CASSDTLAGGLYNEQFF. For the CDR3, the DNA is TGTGCCAGCAGTGATACACTAGCGGGGGGGCTATACAATGAGCAGTTCTTC.

This chain connects TRBV5-1 to TRBJ2-2; D is possibly TRBD2 (6 bases). The CDR3 runs 18 residues. Germline CDR1 reads SGHRS; CDR2 reads YFSETQ. Trimming removed 4 bases at V and 2 bases at J, with 21 bases between. The CDR3 coding sequence is TGCGCCAGCAGCCTACAACGACCGGAGGGATATAACACCGGGGAGCTGTTTTTT. Its protein product is CASSLQRPEGYNTGELFF. The whole variable domain, remainder taken from reference TRBV5-1 and TRBJ2-2, is KAGVTQTPRYLIKTRGQQVTLSCSPISGHRSVSWYQQTPGQGLQFLFEYFSETQRNKGNFPGRFSGRQFSNSRSEMNVSTLELGDSALYLCASSLQRPEGYNTGELFFGEGSRLTVL.

The chain uses TRBV7-2 and TRBJ2-1, with 7 positions matching TRBD2. J was trimmed by 4 bases and V by 5 bases; bases with no gene match: 11. CDR3 length equals 16 residues. Germline CDR1 is SGHTA and CDR2 is FQGNSA. As DNA, the CDR3 is TGTGCCAGCAGCCTTAGGGGCGGGAGTTCATACAATGAGCAGTTCTTC. This gives the protein CASSLRGGSSYNEQFF. The full variable domain, in which reference TRBV7-2 and TRBJ2-1 provide the parts outside the CDR3, is GAGVSQSPSNKVTEKGKDVELRCDPISGHTALYWYRQSLGQGLEFLIYFQGNSAPDKSGLPSDRFSAERTGGSVSTLTIQRTQQEDSAVYLCASSLRGGSSYNEQFFGPGTRLTVL.

This clone was counted a few times. The chain uses TRBV2 and TRBJ1-2; D is unclear. Trimming removed 3 bases at V and 2 bases at J, with 7 bases between. Germline loops: CDR1 SNHLY, CDR2 FYNNEI. The CDR3 extends over 13 amino acids. For the CDR3, the DNA is TGTGCCAGCAGTGAGACAAGCAACTATGGCTACACCTTC. As protein: CASSETSNYGYTF.

This chain uses TRBV28 with TRBJ2-1, with TRBD2 matching over 9 bases. This CDR3 comprises 16 residues. CDR1 is MDHEN, CDR2 SYDVKM, per germline. With 7 bases clipped from V and 1 base from J, the junction kept 8 bases outside the gene matches. CDR3 in amino acids: CASISTSGDSYNEQFF. The CDR3 nucleotides read TGTGCCAGCATTTCGACTAGCGGAGATTCCTACAATGAGCAGTTCTTC.